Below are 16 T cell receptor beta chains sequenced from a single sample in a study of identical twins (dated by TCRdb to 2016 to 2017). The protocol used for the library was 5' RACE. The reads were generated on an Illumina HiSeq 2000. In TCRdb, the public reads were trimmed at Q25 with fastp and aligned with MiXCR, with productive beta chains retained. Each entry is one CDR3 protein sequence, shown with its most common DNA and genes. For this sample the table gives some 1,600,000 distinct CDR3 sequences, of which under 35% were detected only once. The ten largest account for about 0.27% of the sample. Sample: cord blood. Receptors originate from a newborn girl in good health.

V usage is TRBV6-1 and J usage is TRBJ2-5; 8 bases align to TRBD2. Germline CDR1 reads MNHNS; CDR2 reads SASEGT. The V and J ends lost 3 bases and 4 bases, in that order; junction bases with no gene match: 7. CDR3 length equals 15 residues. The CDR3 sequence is CASSDPGLGRETQYF. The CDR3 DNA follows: TGTGCCAGCAGTGATCCGGGACTAGGGAGAGAGACCCAGTACTTC.

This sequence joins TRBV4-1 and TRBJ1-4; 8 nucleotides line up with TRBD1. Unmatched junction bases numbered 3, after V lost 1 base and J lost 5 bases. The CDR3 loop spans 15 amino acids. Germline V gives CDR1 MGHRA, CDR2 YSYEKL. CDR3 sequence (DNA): TGCGCCAGCAGCCAAGGCCGGGACAGGAATGAAAAACTGTTTTTT. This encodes CASSQGRDRNEKLFF.

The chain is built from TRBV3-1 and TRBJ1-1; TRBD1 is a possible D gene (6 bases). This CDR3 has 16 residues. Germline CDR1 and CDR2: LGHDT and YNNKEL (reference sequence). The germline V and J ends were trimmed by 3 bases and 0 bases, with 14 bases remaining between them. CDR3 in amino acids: CASSQRGSAMNTEAFF. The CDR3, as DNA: TGTGCCAGCAGCCAGAGGGGGTCTGCCATGAACACTGAAGCTTTCTTT.

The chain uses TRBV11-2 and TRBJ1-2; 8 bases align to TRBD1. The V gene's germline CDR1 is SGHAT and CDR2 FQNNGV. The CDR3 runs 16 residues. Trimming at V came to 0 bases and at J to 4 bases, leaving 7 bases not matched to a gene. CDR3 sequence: CASSLDLGTGPYGYTF. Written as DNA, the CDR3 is TGTGCCAGCAGCTTAGATCTTGGGACAGGACCCTATGGCTACACCTTC. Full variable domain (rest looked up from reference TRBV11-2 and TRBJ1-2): EAGVAQSPRYKIIEKRQSVAFWCNPISGHATLYWYQQILGQGPKLLIQFQNNGVVDDSQLPKDRFSAERLKGVDSTLKIQPAKLEDSAVYLCASSLDLGTGPYGYTFGSGTRLTVV.

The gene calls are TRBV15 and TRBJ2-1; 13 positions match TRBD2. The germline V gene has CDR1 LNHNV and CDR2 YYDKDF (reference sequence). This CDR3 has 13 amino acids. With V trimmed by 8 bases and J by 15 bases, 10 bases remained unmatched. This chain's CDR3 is CATRLAGGQGRFF. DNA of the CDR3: TGTGCCACCCGACTAGCGGGGGGCCAAGGTCGGTTCTTC.

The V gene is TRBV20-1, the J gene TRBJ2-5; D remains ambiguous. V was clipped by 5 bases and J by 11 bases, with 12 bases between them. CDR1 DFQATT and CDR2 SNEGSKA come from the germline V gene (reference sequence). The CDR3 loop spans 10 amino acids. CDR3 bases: TGCAGTGCTCCCTTAGGTGAGCAGTACTTC. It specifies CSAPLGEQYF.

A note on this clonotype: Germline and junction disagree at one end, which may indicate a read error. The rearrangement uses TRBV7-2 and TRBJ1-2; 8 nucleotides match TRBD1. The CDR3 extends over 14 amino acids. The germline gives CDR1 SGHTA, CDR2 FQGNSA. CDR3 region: CASSLVDRGYGYIF. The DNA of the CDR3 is TGTGCCAGCAGCTTAGTTGACAGGGGATATGGCTACATCTTC.

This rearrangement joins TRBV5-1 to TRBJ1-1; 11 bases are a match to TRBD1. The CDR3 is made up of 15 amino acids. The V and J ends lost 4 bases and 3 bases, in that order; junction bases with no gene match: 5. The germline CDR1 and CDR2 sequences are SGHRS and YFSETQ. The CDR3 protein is CASSPDRGLYTEAFF. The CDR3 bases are TGCGCCAGCAGCCCGGACAGGGGGCTGTACACTGAAGCTTTCTTT.

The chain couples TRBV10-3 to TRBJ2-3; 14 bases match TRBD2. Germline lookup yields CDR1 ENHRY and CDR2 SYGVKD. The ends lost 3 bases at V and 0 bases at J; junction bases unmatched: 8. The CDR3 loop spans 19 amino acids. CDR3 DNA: TGTGCCATCAGTGACCGACTAGCGGGGGGGAAAGGGAGCACAGATACGCAGTATTTT. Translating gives CAISDRLAGGKGSTDTQYF.

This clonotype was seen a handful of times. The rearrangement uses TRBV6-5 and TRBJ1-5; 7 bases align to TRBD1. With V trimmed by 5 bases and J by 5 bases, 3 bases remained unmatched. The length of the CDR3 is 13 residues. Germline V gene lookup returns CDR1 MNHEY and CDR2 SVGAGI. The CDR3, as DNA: TGTGCCAGCAGTATTGACAGGGATCAGCCCCAGCATTTT. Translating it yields CASSIDRDQPQHF.

CDR3 residues: CSARGASGPFRTDTQYF. The CDR3 DNA follows: TGCAGTGCTAGAGGGGCTAGCGGGCCCTTCCGCACAGATACGCAGTATTTT. The gene calls are TRBV20-1 and TRBJ2-3; 8 bases agree with TRBD2. The germline gives CDR1 DFQATT, CDR2 SNEGSKA (reference sequence). The junction had 10 bases not matched to a gene; V was cut back by 1 base and J by 1 base. CDR3 length equals 17 residues.

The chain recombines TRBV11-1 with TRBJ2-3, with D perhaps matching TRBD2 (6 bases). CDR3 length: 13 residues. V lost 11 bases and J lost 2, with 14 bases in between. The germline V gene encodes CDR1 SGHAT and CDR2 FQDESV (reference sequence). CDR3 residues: CACDRGNTDTQYF. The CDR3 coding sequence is TGTGCCTGTGACCGGGGGAACACAGATACGCAGTATTTT.

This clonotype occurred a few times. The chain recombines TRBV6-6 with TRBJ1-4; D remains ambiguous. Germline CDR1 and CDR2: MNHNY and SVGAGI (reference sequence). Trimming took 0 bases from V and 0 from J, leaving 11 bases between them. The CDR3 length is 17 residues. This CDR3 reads CASSYSIEPATNEKLFF. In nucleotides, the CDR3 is TGTGCCAGCAGTTACTCGATTGAGCCTGCAACTAATGAAAAACTGTTTTTT.

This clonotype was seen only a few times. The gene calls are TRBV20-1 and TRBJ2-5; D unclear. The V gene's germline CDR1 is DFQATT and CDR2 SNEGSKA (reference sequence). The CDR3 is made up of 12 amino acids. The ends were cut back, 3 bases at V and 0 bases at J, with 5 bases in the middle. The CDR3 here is CSASWYQETQYF. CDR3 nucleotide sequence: TGCAGTGCTAGCTGGTACCAAGAGACCCAGTACTTC.

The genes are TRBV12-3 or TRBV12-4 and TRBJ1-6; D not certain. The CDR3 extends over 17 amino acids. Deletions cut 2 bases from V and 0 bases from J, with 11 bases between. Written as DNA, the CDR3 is TGTGCCAGCAGTTTATCGGTGGGGAGCTCCTATAATTCACCCCTCCACTTT. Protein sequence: CASSLSVGSSYNSPLHF.

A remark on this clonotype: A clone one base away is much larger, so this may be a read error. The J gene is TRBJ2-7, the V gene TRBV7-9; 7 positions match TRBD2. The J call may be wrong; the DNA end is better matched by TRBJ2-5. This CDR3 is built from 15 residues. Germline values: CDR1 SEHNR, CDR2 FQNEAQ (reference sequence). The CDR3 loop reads CACSLRSGGSETQYF. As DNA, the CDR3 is TGTGCCTGCAGCTTAAGGTCGGGGGGAAGTGAGACCCAGTACTTC.